This is a list of T cell receptor beta chains from one sample in a study of Tregs in tolerant kidney transplant recipients. Using immunoSEQ multiplex PCR, the repertoire was profiled, and TCRdb retains in-frame clones only, with some absent. Here the sample spans roughly 80,000 clones, around 93% being singletons. The sequences come from Tregs from blood, collected before the transplant. Receptors were obtained from a human donor who received a combined kidney and bone marrow transplant. Each CDR3 is given without its conserved first and last residue. Only some rows state a clone size, as once, few, many or a class for expanded clones.

V gene	J gene	clone size	CDR3 protein
TRBV5-1	TRBJ2-2	-	ASSLGQSTGELF
TRBV14	TRBJ2-7	-	ASSQLQGNPSSYEQY
TRBV28	TRBJ1-1	-	ASREGTEAF
TRBV6-6	TRBJ2-7	-	AGGSFPYEQY
TRBV18	TRBJ2-5	-	ASSLRTGTQETQY
TRBV21-1	TRBJ2-7	-	ASSEIDRGREQY
TRBV28	TRBJ2-1	-	ASSSTGGKANEQF
TRBV10-3	TRBJ1-2	-	AISGGTGKLGGGYT
TRBV7-9	TRBJ1-3	-	ASSLGAGGSSGNTIY
TRBV6-5	TRBJ2-7	-	ASSYKLAGTSYEQY
TRBV5-6	TRBJ2-7	-	ASSDDRVSYEQY
TRBV10-3	TRBJ2-1	-	AIRGALGGRNEQF
TRBV28	TRBJ1-1	-	ASSLRGLLNTEAF
TRBV7-8	TRBJ2-3	few	ASSLRLAESTDTQY
TRBV19	TRBJ2-5	-	ASSIQGVGQGETQY
TRBV2	TRBJ2-5	once	ASKGTSAPFGTQY
TRBV6-5	TRBJ1-2	once	ASSYDRNYGYT
TRBV2	TRBJ2-7	-	ASGPGQGYEQY
TRBV27	TRBJ1-4	few	ASSFWAAREKLF
TRBV2	TRBJ2-7	-	ASRTGTSGKYEQY
TRBV18	TRBJ2-7	-	ASSPNPPGQGVFYEQY
TRBV5-6	TRBJ1-2	-	ASSGGYPGYT
TRBV4-1	TRBJ2-1	-	ASSQVALAGVNEQF
TRBV27	TRBJ2-7	-	ASSLRGYYEQY
TRBV4-3	TRBJ2-3	-	ASSQAMWDTQY
TRBV5-1	TRBJ2-1	-	ASSRLASGTSGTSYGEQF
TRBV5-5	TRBJ2-7	once	ASSAGVGGYEQY
TRBV6-1	TRBJ1-5	-	ASSELRTGLAQPQH
TRBV19	TRBJ2-1	-	ATSFGLAGGRTSEQF
TRBV7-8	TRBJ2-4	-	ASSRNRLAGGPVNIQY
TRBV27	TRBJ2-5	-	ASSPSTSGYTSQY
TRBV5-6	TRBJ2-7	-	ASSSSYEQY
TRBV7-2	TRBJ2-4	few	ASTEVPKNIQY
TRBV11-3	TRBJ2-5	-	ASSLMGGMGETQY
TRBV6-5	TRBJ1-5	-	ASWGGYNNQPQH
TRBV28	TRBJ2-2	once	ASSFRATSRRPGELF
TRBV7-8	TRBJ1-4	-	ASSLGGGRTNEKLF
TRBV11-1	TRBJ1-1	-	ASSLVNPTEAF
TRBV6-1	TRBJ1-3	-	ASSEAGFRGSGNTIY
TRBV30	TRBJ2-3	-	AWTTGSWADTQY
TRBV5-1	TRBJ2-2	-	ASSFREGMTGELF
TRBV7-2	TRBJ2-2	-	ASSSPTSGSTGELF